Included here is one T cell receptor beta chain sequence, with context. Original handling: Quantification of nucleated cells was approximated via reference gene primer amplification. Only in-frame clones appear in the TCRdb table, and some are missing; sequencing was by immunoSEQ multiplex PCR. V and J calls and clone size are copied from that table; D and trimming were computed from the DNA. The sample contains under 150,000 clones, 84% of which appear only once. This entry belongs to a study of blood T cell repertoires in COVID-19. The wider study: The United States, Italy and Spain were the sources of the acute and convalescent COVID-19 samples. The analysed material was cDNA or gDNA that came from T cells, B-cell-depleted T cells, or PBMCs.

This clonotype was obtained from a woman aged 35 to 49 with acute or convalescent COVID-19. The sequenced sample consisted of peripheral blood.

The CDR3, as DNA: TGTGCCAGCAGCCCTCGCGCCGGGGGTACAGATACGCAGTATTTT. This encodes CASSPRAGGTDTQYF. The V and J genes are TRBV9 and TRBJ2-3; D perhaps matches TRBD2 (6 bases). The CDR3 has 15 residues. Between the trimmed V and J ends, which lost 4 bases and 3 bases, there was a span of 15 bases. Germline CDR1 reads SGDLS; CDR2 reads YYNGEE.